These 19 T cell receptor beta chains were sequenced from one sample in a study of blood T cell repertoires in COVID-19. Clones were read by immunoSEQ multiplex PCR, and TCRdb kept only the in-frame ones, dropping some. The sample has around 150,000 clones, about 85% seen once; the top ten hold 3.5% to 4.5%. Material for sequencing was peripheral blood. Source of these receptors: a woman aged 55 to 70 with active or convalescent COVID-19.

The V gene is TRBV2, the J gene TRBJ2-7; 7 positions match TRBD1. V trimming: 4 bases; J trimming: 4 bases; junction bases outside the gene matches: 7. The CDR3 covers 14 residues. The germline gives CDR1 SNHLY, CDR2 FYNNEI. The CDR3 DNA sequence: TGTGCCAGCAGTGGGGGGACAGAATCTTACGAGCAGTACTTC. Its protein is CASSGGTESYEQYF.

The chain combines TRBV3-1 (or the pseudogene TRBV3-2) with TRBJ2-3; D call uncertain. The CDR3 runs 12 residues. With 4 bases removed from V and 0 bases from J, the gap between germline ends came to 2 bases. In germline, CDR1 is LGHDT, CDR2 YNNKEL (reference sequence). The CDR3 sequence is CASSPSTDTQYF. Written as DNA, the CDR3 is TGTGCCAGCAGCCCTAGCACAGATACGCAGTATTTT.

The V call is TRBV5-8, the J call TRBJ1-5; D not certain. This CDR3 is 12 amino acids long. The germline CDR1 and CDR2 sequences are SGHTS and YDEGEE. V was shortened by 4 bases and J by 6 bases, with 8 bases between the two germline ends. CDR3 amino acids: CASSLRVQPQHF. CDR3 coding DNA: TGTGCCAGCAGCCTAAGAGTTCAGCCCCAGCATTTT.

V is TRBV10-3 and J is TRBJ2-7; 10 bases match TRBD1. This CDR3 has 13 amino acids. CDR1 and CDR2 from the germline V gene are ENHRY and SYGVKD. Trimming at V came to 7 bases and at J to 5 bases, leaving 5 bases not matched to a gene. CDR3 in amino acids: CAITTGTGDEQYF. In DNA, the CDR3 is TGTGCCATCACAACCGGGACAGGGGACGAGCAGTACTTC.

The V and J genes are TRBV19 and TRBJ1-5; D possibly corresponds to TRBD1 (6 bases). CDR1 is LNHDA, CDR2 SQIVND, per germline (reference sequence). This CDR3 comprises 15 residues. Trimming shortened V by 2 bases and J by 8 bases, and 16 bases separated the two germline ends. The CDR3 nucleotides are TGTGCCAGTAGTATATTGGGGGGGCTTGTGGAGCCCCAGCATTTT. Its protein product is CASSILGGLVEPQHF.

The J gene is TRBJ2-7, the V gene TRBV7-2; a weak D match, TRBD1 (5 bases). This CDR3 contains 15 residues. CDR1 is SGHTA, CDR2 FQGNSA, per germline. V was trimmed by 1 base and J by 4 bases, leaving 14 bases between them. The CDR3 region is CASSLDGRATYEQYF. The CDR3 nucleotides read TGTGCCAGCAGCTTAGATGGCAGGGCGACGTACGAGCAGTACTTC.

The V call is TRBV18, the J call TRBJ1-6; 10 positions match TRBD1. Losses at the gene ends were 3 bases for V and 15 bases for J; bases not matched to a gene: 5. Germline V CDR1 and CDR2: KGHSH, LQKENI. CDR3 length: 13 amino acids. Written as DNA, the CDR3 is TGTGCCAGCTCACCCGAGACAGGGGGCGGCCTCCACTTT. Translation gives CASSPETGGGLHF.

The chain recombines TRBV12-3 or TRBV12-4 with TRBJ1-2, with D perhaps matching TRBD1 (5 bases). The CDR3 has 12 residues. The V end lost 5 bases, the J end lost 7 bases, and 11 bases lay between the germline ends. The CDR3, as DNA: TGTGCCAGCAGTGGAAGCAGGGTTGGCTACACCTTC. It is translated as CASSGSRVGYTF.

The V and J genes are TRBV19 and TRBJ1-4; possibly TRBD1 for D (5 bases). Trimming took off 5 bases at V and 8 bases at J, with 15 bases between the two ends. CDR1 is LNHDA and CDR2 is SQIVND in the germline V gene (reference sequence). This CDR3 comprises 14 residues. The CDR3 sequence: CASSGGALGEKLFF. CDR3 DNA sequence: TGTGCCAGTAGTGGCGGGGCATTAGGAGAAAAACTGTTTTTT.

This chain connects TRBV11-2 to TRBJ2-3; D gene uncertain. The CDR3 consists of 12 residues. Germline V gives CDR1 SGHAT, CDR2 FQNNGV. The V end lost 5 bases, the J end lost 5 bases, and 8 bases lay between the germline ends. The CDR3 DNA is TGTGCCAGCAGCCCCGGTGAAGATACGCAGTATTTT. Amino acid sequence: CASSPGEDTQYF.

This sequence joins TRBV4-1 and TRBJ2-5; no reliable D call. The CDR3 covers 14 residues. Deletions cut 3 bases from V and 4 bases from J, with 12 bases between. CDR1 and CDR2 (germline): MGHRA, YSYEKL. The CDR3 coding sequence is TGCGCCAGCAGCCAGAGACTCTCCTCAGAGACCCAGTACTTC. It translates to CASSQRLSSETQYF.

CDR3 residues: CASNPDRGQSPLHF. Written as DNA, the CDR3 is TGTGCCAGCAATCCGGACAGGGGGCAGTCACCCCTCCACTTT. The chain links TRBV6-5 to TRBJ1-6; 11 bases agree with TRBD1. V trimming: 7 bases; J trimming: 10 bases; junction bases outside the gene matches: 6. Germline V lookup: CDR1 MNHEY, CDR2 SVGAGI. The CDR3 consists of 14 residues.

The gene calls are TRBV5-1 and TRBJ2-1, with D unresolved. Germline V lookup: CDR1 SGHRS, CDR2 YFSETQ. The CDR3 totals 14 residues. V lost 0 bases and J lost 5, with 9 bases in between. The CDR3: CASSLEPRDNEQFF. Here the CDR3 DNA reads TGCGCCAGCAGCTTGGAGCCAAGAGACAATGAGCAGTTCTTC.

V usage is TRBV18 and J usage is TRBJ2-5; 10 bases are shared with TRBD2. The CDR3 runs to 15 residues. J was trimmed by 2 bases and V by 4 bases; bases with no gene match: 4. Germline-derived CDR1 and CDR2 are KGHSH and LQKENI. As DNA, the CDR3 is TGTGCCAGCTCACGGGCTAGCGGGGGACAAGAGACCCAGTACTTC. Protein: CASSRASGGQETQYF.

Comments on this clone: Other DNA sequences in the sample encode the same CDR3. J is TRBJ1-1 and V is TRBV18, with 8 bases fitting TRBD1. Unmatched junction bases numbered 0, after V lost 2 bases and J lost 1 base. Per germline, CDR1 KGHSH and CDR2 LQKENI. There are 14 residues in the CDR3. CDR3 sequence (DNA): TGTGCCAGCTCACCAGGACAGGGGAACACTGAAGCTTTCTTT. It is translated as CASSPGQGNTEAFF.

A word on this clone: At one of its ends the junction is not consistent with the germline gene, which may arise from a read error. The chain joins TRBV7-7 to TRBJ1-2; 9 bases line up with TRBD1. There are 15 residues in the CDR3. Germline V lookup: CDR1 SSHAT, CDR2 FNYEAQ (reference sequence). In nucleotides, the CDR3 is TGTGCTAGCAGCCCCCGGACAGGGGAAGGGTATGGCTACACCTTC. Translating it yields CASSPRTGEGYGYTF.

V gene TRBV6-2 or TRBV6-3 combines with J gene TRBJ2-1, with unresolved D. The V gene's germline CDR1 is MNHEY and CDR2 SVGEGT. The CDR3 totals 16 residues. Between the trimmed V and J ends, which lost 2 bases and 2 bases, there was a span of 13 bases. The CDR3 here is CASSYASSLAYNEQFF. Written as DNA, the CDR3 is TGTGCCAGCAGTTACGCGTCTTCCCTAGCCTACAATGAGCAGTTCTTC.

The V and J genes are TRBV5-1 and TRBJ2-3; 8 bases are a match to TRBD1. Germline V CDR1 and CDR2: SGHRS, YFSETQ. This CDR3 spans 15 amino acids. Trimming at V came to 0 bases and at J to 5 bases, leaving 5 bases not matched to a gene. CDR3 protein: CASSLGQGPGDTQYF. In DNA form, the CDR3 reads TGCGCCAGCAGCTTGGGACAGGGGCCGGGAGATACGCAGTATTTT.

The chain couples TRBV6-5 to TRBJ2-7; 13 bases agree with TRBD2. V shed 9 bases and J 12 bases; nucleotides not matched to a gene: 11. This CDR3 has 13 residues. CDR1 and CDR2 from the germline V gene are MNHEY and SVGAGI. The CDR3, as DNA: TGTGCCAGTCGACTAGCGGGGGGCCTACCAGGGTACTTC. Its translation: CASRLAGGLPGYF.